These 8 T cell receptor beta chains originate from one sample sequenced in a study of post-analysis software for immune sequencing data. Study conclusions and caveats: Higher frequency in patients than in controls was seen for about five TRBV segments, with TRBV5-6, TRBV5-1 and TRBV20-1 among them.

These receptors have no identified antigens. Unique molecular identifiers were built into the TCR beta cDNA libraries. TCRdb used MiXCR to reprocess the PCR reads, holding one entry per CDR3 protein. The table has about 820,000 distinct CDR3 sequences, roughly half seen once. Sequencing was performed on blood. Source of these receptors: a girl between 10 and 17 years old with multiple sclerosis.

This clonotype was counted a few times. This rearrangement joins TRBV9 to TRBJ2-3; 7 bases are shared with TRBD1. Germline V gene data show CDR1 as SGDLS and CDR2 as YYNGEE. Germline trimming cut 0 bases from V and 0 bases from J; bases unmatched to any gene: 13. This CDR3 comprises 19 residues. The CDR3 is CASSVAPGQKTGSTDTQYF. CDR3 bases: TGTGCCAGCAGCGTAGCCCCGGGACAGAAGACTGGAAGCACAGATACGCAGTATTTT.

V gene TRBV25-1 combines with J gene TRBJ1-2, with a possible D match to TRBD1 (5 bases). Trimming left V 6 bases short and J 7 bases short, with 12 bases between. CDR1 MGHDK and CDR2 SYGVNS come from the germline V gene. The CDR3 spans 12 residues. CDR3 nucleotides: TGTGCCAGCAGGGGACCTCTGGGTGGCTACACCTTC. Protein sequence: CASRGPLGGYTF.

This rearrangement joins TRBV4-1 to TRBJ2-6; the match to TRBD1 covers 7 bases. V lost 3 bases and J lost 0; bases outside the gene matches: 5. The germline V gene encodes CDR1 MGHRA and CDR2 YSYEKL. The CDR3 is 17 residues long. CDR3 in DNA: TGCGCCAGCAGCCAGGGACAGTCGCTCTCTGGGGCCAACGTCCTGACTTTC. It codes for CASSQGQSLSGANVLTF.

In regard to this clonotype: Sequence at one end of the junction differs from germline and may be a read error. This rearrangement joins TRBV2 to TRBJ2-3, with TRBD1 matching over 7 bases. This CDR3 comprises 13 residues. Germline assignment: CDR1 SNHLY and CDR2 FYNNEI. DNA for the CDR3: TGTGCCGGCAGTGAACAGGGGACAGATACGCAGTATTTT. Its translation is CAGSEQGTDTQYF.

The chain employs TRBV20-1 and TRBJ2-1; the match to TRBD1 covers 9 bases. From germline, CDR1 is DFQATT and CDR2 SNEGSKA (reference sequence). This CDR3 contains 14 residues. V gave up 5 bases and J gave up 0 bases; unmatched junction bases: 2. CDR3 nucleotides: TGCAGTGCTGGACAGGGGAGCTCCTACAATGAGCAGTTCTTC. Encoded protein: CSAGQGSSYNEQFF.

V gene TRBV29-1 combines with J gene TRBJ2-1, with TRBD2 matching over 9 bases. The junction had 8 bases not matched to a gene; V was cut back by 5 bases and J by 9 bases. The germline V gene encodes CDR1 SQVTM and CDR2 ANQGSEA. The CDR3 covers 13 residues. The CDR3 here is CSVQASGVAEQFF. The DNA for the CDR3 is TGCAGCGTTCAGGCTAGCGGGGTGGCTGAGCAGTTCTTC.

This clonotype was recorded a few times. This sequence joins TRBV7-2 and TRBJ2-7; 9 positions match TRBD2. This CDR3 is 16 amino acids long. The ends lost 0 bases at V and 7 bases at J; junction bases unmatched: 10. Germline lookup yields CDR1 SGHTA and CDR2 FQGNSA. CDR3 sequence: CASSLALSSGDSEQYF. The CDR3 nucleotides are TGTGCCAGCAGCTTAGCGTTGTCTAGCGGGGACAGTGAGCAGTACTTC.

V is TRBV20-1 and J is TRBJ2-6; 7 bases align to TRBD2. Germline V gene lookup returns CDR1 DFQATT and CDR2 SNEGSKA (reference sequence). CDR3 length: 15 amino acids. V shed 0 bases and J 2 bases; nucleotides not matched to a gene: 1. The CDR3 DNA follows: TGCAGTGCTAGAGAACGGGGGGCTGGGGCCAACGTCCTGACTTTC. It is translated as CSARERGAGANVLTF.